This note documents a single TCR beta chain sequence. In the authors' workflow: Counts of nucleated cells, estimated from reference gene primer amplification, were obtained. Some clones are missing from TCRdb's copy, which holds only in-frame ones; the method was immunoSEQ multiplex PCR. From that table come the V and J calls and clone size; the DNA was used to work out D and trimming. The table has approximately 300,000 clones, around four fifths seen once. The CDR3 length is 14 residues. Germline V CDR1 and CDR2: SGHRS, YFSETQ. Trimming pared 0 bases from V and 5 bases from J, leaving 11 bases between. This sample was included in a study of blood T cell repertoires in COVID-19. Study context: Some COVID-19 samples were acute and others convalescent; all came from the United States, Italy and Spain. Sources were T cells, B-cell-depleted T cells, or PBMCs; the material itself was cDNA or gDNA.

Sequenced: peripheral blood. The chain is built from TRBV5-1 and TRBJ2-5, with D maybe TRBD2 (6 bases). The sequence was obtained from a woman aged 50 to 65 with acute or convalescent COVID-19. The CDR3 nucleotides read TGCGCCAGCAGCTTGGCATTAGGGAGGGAGACCCAGTACTTC. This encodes CASSLALGRETQYF.